This TCR beta chain originates from a study of blood T cell repertoires in COVID-19. Overall study: From the United States, Italy and Spain came samples of acute and convalescent COVID-19. T cells, B-cell-depleted T cells, or PBMCs provided the cDNA or gDNA that served as material.

The repertoire was sequenced with immunoSEQ multiplex PCR; TCRdb's copy has only in-frame clones and lacks some. The sample includes around 200,000 clones, more than 70% of them seen just once. Trimming pared 0 bases from V and 10 bases from J, leaving 10 bases between. Germline CDR1 MGHRA, CDR2 YSYEKL. CDR3 length: 14 amino acids. The origin of this receptor is a woman aged 45-59 years with acute or convalescent COVID-19. The specimen sequenced was peripheral blood. The chain uses TRBV4-1 and TRBJ1-6; D is perhaps TRBD1 (6 bases). As DNA, the CDR3 is TGCGCCAGCAGCCAAGAAACAGGGTCCTCACCCCTCCACTTT. It encodes CASSQETGSSPLHF.